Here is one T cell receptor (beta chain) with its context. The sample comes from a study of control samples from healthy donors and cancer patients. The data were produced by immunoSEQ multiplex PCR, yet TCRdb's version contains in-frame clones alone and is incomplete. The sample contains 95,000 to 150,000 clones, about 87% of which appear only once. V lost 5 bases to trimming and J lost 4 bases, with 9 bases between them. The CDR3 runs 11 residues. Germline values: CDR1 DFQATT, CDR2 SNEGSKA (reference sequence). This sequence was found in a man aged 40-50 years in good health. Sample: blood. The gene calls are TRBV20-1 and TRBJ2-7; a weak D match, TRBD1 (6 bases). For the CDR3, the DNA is TGCAGTGCTTACAGGGATTACGAGCAGTACTTC. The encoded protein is CSAYRDYEQYF.